The 27 T cell receptor beta chains in this list originate from one sample, sequenced in a study of blood T cell repertoires in COVID-19. Sequencing used immunoSEQ multiplex PCR; TCRdb keeps in-frame clones, though not all of them. The sample includes approximately 63,000 clones, under 85% of them seen just once. The sample comprised peripheral blood. The source of these receptors is a woman between 65 and 79 years old with acute or convalescent COVID-19.

The genes are TRBV29-1 and TRBJ2-7, with D possibly being TRBD1 (6 bases). This CDR3 contains 13 residues. V lost 4 bases to trimming and J lost 2 bases, with 12 bases between them. Germline CDR1 reads SQVTM; CDR2 reads ANQGSEA. In DNA form, the CDR3 reads TGCAGCGTTGCGTGGGACAACCCCTACGAGCAGTACTTC. Residues: CSVAWDNPYEQYF.

The J gene is TRBJ2-7, the V gene TRBV27; D perhaps matches TRBD2 (5 bases). From germline, CDR1 is MNHEY and CDR2 SMNVEV (reference sequence). Trimming left V 6 bases short and J 2 bases short, with 11 bases between. This CDR3 has 13 residues. CDR3 protein: CASRIDGTYEQYF. The CDR3 nucleotides read TGTGCCAGCAGAATTGACGGGACCTACGAGCAGTACTTC.

The gene calls are TRBV15 and TRBJ1-1, with 8 nucleotides matching TRBD1. The CDR3 is made up of 15 amino acids. J was trimmed by 6 bases and V by 3 bases; bases with no gene match: 9. Germline V gene lookup returns CDR1 LNHNV and CDR2 YYDKDF (reference sequence). The CDR3 spells CATSRVQGVISEAFF. CDR3 nucleotide sequence: TGTGCCACCAGCAGGGTACAGGGGGTAATCTCTGAAGCTTTCTTT.

The rearrangement uses TRBV11-1 and TRBJ2-7; TRBD1 matches at 8 bases. The CDR3 consists of 15 residues. The germline V gene has CDR1 SGHAT and CDR2 FQDESV (reference sequence). The ends lost 5 bases at V and 9 bases at J; junction bases unmatched: 15. CDR3 region: CASSKGQGGQMGQYF. The CDR3 coding sequence is TGTGCCAGCAGCAAAGGACAGGGAGGACAGATGGGGCAGTACTTC.

V and J are TRBV15 and TRBJ2-3; no reliable D call. The length of the CDR3 is 12 residues. Germline loops: CDR1 LNHNV, CDR2 YYDKDF (reference sequence). V was clipped by 0 bases and J by 5 bases, with 3 bases between them. CDR3 in DNA: TGTGCCACCAGCAGAGACGGAGATACGCAGTATTTT. Translating gives CATSRDGDTQYF.

The rearrangement joins TRBV13 to TRBJ2-6, with TRBD1 identical over 10 bases. CDR3 length: 18 amino acids. The V gene end was trimmed by 4 bases and the J gene end by 3 bases; junction bases not matched to a gene: 9. Germline CDR1 PRHDT, CDR2 FYEKMQ (reference sequence). The CDR3 coding sequence is TGTGCCAGCAGCTACGACAGGGGGCCCTCTTTTGGGGCCAACGTCCTGACTTTC. Its protein product is CASSYDRGPSFGANVLTF.

The chain recombines TRBV3-1 (or the pseudogene TRBV3-2) with TRBJ2-1; 10 positions match TRBD1. Losses at the gene ends were 6 bases for V and 1 base for J; bases not matched to a gene: 6. The germline V gene has CDR1 LGHDT and CDR2 YNNKEL (reference sequence). The CDR3 totals 16 residues. This CDR3 is CASRSRTGGSYNEQFF. In DNA, the CDR3 is TGTGCCAGCAGATCACGGACAGGGGGTTCCTACAATGAGCAGTTCTTC.

This clone was seen once. J is TRBJ1-2 and V is TRBV29-1, with TRBD1 as a possible D gene (6 bases). Germline assignment: CDR1 SQVTM and CDR2 ANQGSEA. Trimming stripped 2 bases from V and 5 bases from J, with 18 bases between. This CDR3 spans 15 amino acids. DNA of the CDR3: TGCAGCGTTGAACAAAGTAGTAGGACAGAGTATGGCTACACCTTC. Translating it yields CSVEQSSRTEYGYTF.

This chain uses TRBV7-3 with TRBJ1-1, with a weak D call TRBD1 (6 bases). The CDR3 covers 14 residues. CDR1 and CDR2 from the germline V gene are SGHTA and FQGTGA. V was cut by 8 bases and J by 3 bases, with 16 bases left in between. CDR3: CASARGGGDTEAFF. CDR3 in DNA: TGTGCCAGCGCCCGGGGGGGCGGGGACACTGAAGCTTTCTTT.

The CDR3 region is CASSVGQGGYGYTF. As DNA, the CDR3 is TGTGCCAGCAGCGTCGGACAGGGTGGCTATGGCTACACCTTC. This rearrangement joins TRBV7-2 to TRBJ1-2; 8 bases line up with TRBD1. V lost 5 bases, J lost 4 bases, and 6 bases stayed unmatched. The CDR3 runs 14 residues. CDR1 is SGHTA and CDR2 is FQGNSA in the germline V gene.

The chain combines TRBV6-1 with TRBJ1-1; unclear D gene. CDR1 and CDR2 (germline): MNHNS, SASEGT. The CDR3 sequence is 13 residues long. V was trimmed by 3 bases and J by 7 bases, leaving 12 bases between them. The CDR3 protein is CASSEVTEYEAFF. The CDR3, as DNA: TGTGCCAGCAGTGAGGTGACGGAGTATGAAGCTTTCTTT.

J is TRBJ2-1 and V is TRBV7-9; TRBD2 matches 8 bases. V dropped 5 bases and J dropped 4; count of bases not matched to a gene: 7. The CDR3 is 15 amino acids. Looked up from germline, CDR1 is SEHNR and CDR2 is FQNEAQ (reference sequence). The CDR3 protein is CASSLSGVSYNEQFF. CDR3 nucleotide sequence: TGTGCCAGCAGCCTTAGCGGGGTATCTTACAATGAGCAGTTCTTC. Variable domain in full (rest from reference TRBV7-9 and TRBJ2-1): DTGVSQNPRHKITKRGQNVTFRCDPISEHNRLYWYRQTLGQGPEFLTYFQNEAQLEKSRLLSDRFSAERPKGSFSTLEIQRTEQGDSAMYLCASSLSGVSYNEQFFGPGTRLTVL.

Remarks on this clone: This CDR3 is also generated by other DNA sequences in the sample. The J gene is TRBJ2-3, the V gene TRBV10-3, with 12 bases identical to TRBD2. This CDR3 comprises 14 residues. Trimming removed 9 bases from V and 3 bases from J; junction bases left unmatched: 4. From germline, CDR1 is ENHRY and CDR2 SYGVKD. CDR3 protein: CAISSGGATDTQYF. CDR3 DNA sequence: TGTGCCATATCTAGCGGGGGGGCGACAGATACGCAGTATTTT.

Here the CDR3 reads CASSLTGDYGYTF. As DNA, the CDR3 is TGTGCCAGCAGCTTGACAGGGGACTATGGCTACACCTTC. V gene TRBV5-4 combines with J gene TRBJ1-2, with 7 bases aligning to TRBD1. With V trimmed by 1 base and J by 3 bases, 0 bases remained unmatched. The CDR3 loop spans 13 amino acids. The germline V gene encodes CDR1 SGHNT and CDR2 YYREEE (reference sequence).

V is TRBV3-1 (or the pseudogene TRBV3-2) and J is TRBJ2-2, with a tentative D call TRBD1 (5 bases). Deletions cut 4 bases from V and 6 bases from J, with 18 bases between. CDR1 and CDR2 (germline): LGHDT, YNNKEL (reference sequence). The CDR3 spans 16 residues. In DNA, the CDR3 is TGTGCCAGCAGCCGTAGAGGACAAGTCATGGCCGGGGAGCTGTTTTTT. This gives the protein CASSRRGQVMAGELFF.

This chain uses TRBV7-9 with TRBJ1-2; the match to TRBD1 covers 8 bases. The germline CDR1 and CDR2 sequences are SEHNR and FQNEAQ (reference sequence). This CDR3 has 14 residues. The V gene end was trimmed by 6 bases and the J gene end by 7 bases; junction bases not matched to a gene: 10. The chain's CDR3 is CASSSRQGFSGYTF. CDR3 coding DNA: TGTGCCAGCAGTTCTAGACAGGGGTTCTCTGGCTACACCTTC.

This clone was seen only a few times. The chain is built from TRBV5-1 and TRBJ1-2; perhaps TRBD1 as D (5 bases). The V end lost 0 bases, the J end lost 4 bases, and 10 bases lay between the germline ends. This CDR3 is built from 14 residues. Germline V gives CDR1 SGHRS, CDR2 YFSETQ. CDR3 amino acids: CASSLVSGSYGYTF. In DNA form, the CDR3 reads TGCGCCAGCAGCTTGGTTTCAGGGTCCTATGGCTACACCTTC.

This chain joins TRBV29-1 and TRBJ2-1, with 11 bases that match TRBD2. With 3 bases clipped from V and 3 bases from J, the junction kept 7 bases outside the gene matches. The CDR3 contains 16 residues. The V gene's germline CDR1 is SQVTM and CDR2 ANQGSEA. This chain's CDR3 is CSVDPMTSGDYNEQFF. As DNA, the CDR3 is TGCAGCGTTGACCCAATGACTAGCGGGGACTACAATGAGCAGTTCTTC.

The V gene is TRBV29-1, the J gene TRBJ1-1; 8 nucleotides match TRBD1. The ends lost 7 bases at V and 0 bases at J; junction bases unmatched: 7. The CDR3 sequence is 14 residues long. Germline CDR1 and CDR2: SQVTM and ANQGSEA. The CDR3 DNA is TGCAGCGGCAATAACAGGGGGATGAACACTGAAGCTTTCTTT. This encodes CSGNNRGMNTEAFF.

The chain employs TRBV7-2 and TRBJ2-6, with D maybe TRBD1 (6 bases). Germline-derived CDR1 and CDR2 are SGHTA and FQGNSA. This CDR3 is built from 16 residues. V was pared by 5 bases and J by 0 bases, with 11 bases between. CDR3 amino acids: CASSPGASSGANVLTF. The CDR3 DNA is TGTGCCAGCAGCCCAGGGGCCAGCTCTGGGGCCAACGTCCTGACTTTC.

This sequence joins TRBV19 and TRBJ1-5; 7 nucleotides agree with TRBD1. The CDR3 has 16 amino acids. The V gene end was trimmed by 6 bases and the J gene end by 0 bases; junction bases not matched to a gene: 8. Germline V gives CDR1 LNHDA, CDR2 SQIVND (reference sequence). The CDR3: CASRLQGTFSNQPQHF. The CDR3 DNA sequence: TGTGCCAGTAGACTACAGGGGACCTTTAGCAATCAGCCCCAGCATTTT.

The chain recombines TRBV3-1 (or the pseudogene TRBV3-2) with TRBJ2-5, with no clear D. Between the trimmed V and J ends, which lost 2 bases and 5 bases, there was a span of 9 bases. Germline V gene lookup returns CDR1 LGHDT and CDR2 YNNKEL (reference sequence). CDR3 length equals 13 residues. CDR3 DNA sequence: TGTGCCAGCAGCCAATTGAGCCGGGAGACCCAGTACTTC. It codes for CASSQLSRETQYF.

This sequence joins TRBV19 and TRBJ1-6, with D hard to call. The V end was cut by 5 bases, the J end by 8 bases, with 10 bases between. The CDR3 loop spans 13 amino acids. The germline gives CDR1 LNHDA, CDR2 SQIVND (reference sequence). The CDR3 coding sequence is TGTGCCAGTAGTCCGGGGTTGGATTCACCCCTCCACTTT. Its translation: CASSPGLDSPLHF.

This sequence joins TRBV19 and TRBJ2-3; TRBD2 agrees at 11 bases. Germline loops: CDR1 LNHDA, CDR2 SQIVND (reference sequence). Losses at the gene ends were 5 bases for V and 2 bases for J; bases not matched to a gene: 3. The CDR3 spans 15 residues. The CDR3 nucleotides read TGTGCCAGTAGTCGACTAGCGGGGAACACAGATACGCAGTATTTT. Translated, it gives CASSRLAGNTDTQYF. The full variable domain, its missing parts supplied by reference TRBV19 and TRBJ2-3, is DGGITQSPKYLFRKEGQNVTLSCEQNLNHDAMYWYRQDPGQGLRLIYYSQIVNDFQKGDIAEGYSVSREKKESFPLTVTSAQKNPTAFYLCASSRLAGNTDTQYFGPGTRLTVL.

This clone was observed a few times. The chain employs TRBV19 and TRBJ1-5; 9 bases agree with TRBD1. Germline trimming cut 4 bases from V and 0 bases from J; bases unmatched to any gene: 10. The CDR3 has 18 residues. Looked up from germline, CDR1 is LNHDA and CDR2 is SQIVND (reference sequence). The CDR3 spells CASSTGTGITYSNQPQHF. Written as DNA, the CDR3 is TGTGCCAGTAGTACCGGGACAGGGATAACTTATAGCAATCAGCCCCAGCATTTT.

The V and J genes are TRBV5-4 and TRBJ1-2, with TRBD1 identical over 8 bases. This CDR3 has 17 residues. J was trimmed by 0 bases and V by 4 bases; bases with no gene match: 11. Germline V gene lookup returns CDR1 SGHNT and CDR2 YYREEE (reference sequence). Here the CDR3 DNA reads TGTGCCAGCAGCCCAGGGGGCTCAGGCCTAGCTAACTATGGCTACACCTTC. It yields the protein CASSPGGSGLANYGYTF.

The V gene is TRBV5-6, the J gene TRBJ2-7; TRBD1 agrees at 7 bases. This CDR3 comprises 14 residues. Germline trimming cut 4 bases from V and 7 bases from J; bases unmatched to any gene: 11. From germline, CDR1 is SGHDT and CDR2 YYEEEE. CDR3 amino acids: CASSPYRGQIEQYF. The CDR3, as DNA: TGTGCCAGCAGCCCTTACAGGGGACAAATAGAGCAGTACTTC.